These 17 T cell receptor beta chains were all obtained from the same sample, sequenced in a study of human T cells and chemical hapten exposure. TCRdb fed the RACE reads into MiXCR, producing one record per CDR3 protein. The sample yields some 87,000 distinct CDR3 sequences, 10% to 13% seen once. This sample's time point: patch test 1, 2 weeks after DPC sensitization. Treatment given: therapeutic diphenylcyclopropenone sensitization with weekly scalp DPC. The sequences come from whole blood, collected in connection with sensitization to the hapten diphenylcyclopropenone (DPC). These receptors all come from a woman aged 45-60 years with alopecia areata. Some clones in this sample may be carry-over from other donors' samples.

The J gene is TRBJ2-2, the V gene TRBV6-6, with D tentatively TRBD1 (7 bases). Germline CDR1 reads MNHNY; CDR2 reads SVGAGI (reference sequence). The CDR3 covers 16 residues. V lost 7 bases, J lost 5 bases, and 20 bases lay in between. CDR3 loop: CASIPGGRERTGELFF. The CDR3 DNA sequence: TGTGCCAGCATACCAGGGGGGAGAGAGAGAACCGGGGAGCTGTTTTTT.

In its sample, this clonotype was seen many times. The chain has TRBV10-3 and TRBJ1-1; possibly TRBD1 for D (5 bases). Germline V gene lookup returns CDR1 ENHRY and CDR2 SYGVKD. Trimming took off 0 bases at V and 3 bases at J, with 8 bases between the two ends. This CDR3 contains 14 residues. DNA of the CDR3: TGTGCCATCAGTGAGTCCGTAGGGGACACTGAAGCTTTCTTT. This codes for CAISESVGDTEAFF.

This clonotype occurred many times. The chain joins TRBV11-2 to TRBJ2-5; 10 bases agree with TRBD1. Germline V gene sequence: CDR1 SGHAT, CDR2 FQNNGV. CDR3 length equals 15 residues. V lost 5 bases and J lost 4; bases outside the gene matches: 7. This CDR3 reads CASSPIDRGRETQYF. The CDR3 nucleotides are TGTGCCAGCAGCCCCATAGACAGGGGGCGAGAGACCCAGTACTTC.

The genes are TRBV12-3 or TRBV12-4 and TRBJ1-1, with D unclear. Trimming took 2 bases from V and 8 from J, leaving 12 bases between them. The CDR3 loop spans 13 amino acids. The CDR3 DNA follows: TGTGCCAGCAGTTTAACCAGCCCGATGGAAGCTTTCTTT. This codes for CASSLTSPMEAFF.

The chain links TRBV5-1 to TRBJ1-1; D may be TRBD1 (5 bases). Trimming shortened V by 3 bases and J by 6 bases, and 12 bases separated the two germline ends. The CDR3 contains 13 residues. CDR1 is SGHRS, CDR2 YFSETQ, per germline. The CDR3, as DNA: TGCGCCAGCAGCTCCGGGACTCTTCCTGAAGCTTTCTTT. Translated: CASSSGTLPEAFF.

In its sample, this clonotype was seen a few times. The genes are TRBV6-6 and TRBJ2-5, with D unclear. Per the germline V gene, CDR1 is MNHNY and CDR2 is SVGAGI (reference sequence). Trimming removed 2 bases at V and 5 bases at J, with 6 bases between. This CDR3 is built from 12 residues. The CDR3 reads CASSYRVETQYF. The CDR3, as DNA: TGTGCCAGCAGTTACCGCGTGGAGACCCAGTACTTC.

There are a few counts of this clonotype. The rearrangement joins TRBV5-1 to TRBJ2-5; TRBD2 matches at 7 bases. From germline, CDR1 is SGHRS and CDR2 YFSETQ. V dropped 4 bases and J dropped 1; count of bases not matched to a gene: 4. The length of the CDR3 is 14 residues. The CDR3 DNA follows: TGCGCCAGCAGCCGCAGCGGGACCCAAGAGACCCAGTACTTC. Encoded protein: CASSRSGTQETQYF.

The V gene is TRBV6-5, the J gene TRBJ2-3; the match to TRBD2 covers 12 bases. The CDR3 consists of 17 residues. CDR1 is MNHEY and CDR2 is SVGAGI in the germline V gene. CDR3 nucleotides: TGTGGCACCACCGGGGGCCCAACTAGCGGGAGGATGGATACGCAGTATTTT. The encoded protein is CGTTGGPTSGRMDTQYF.

This clonotype occurred a few times. In DNA, the CDR3 is TGTGCCACCAGTGAACCAGGAAGCGTCACCGGGGAGCTGTTTTTT. This encodes CATSEPGSVTGELFF. The J gene is TRBJ2-2, the V gene TRBV24-1, with no clear D. This CDR3 region has 15 residues. The V gene's germline CDR1 is KGHDR and CDR2 SFDVKD. V shed 4 bases and J shed 4 bases, with 12 bases lying between them.

The chain links TRBV11-1 to TRBJ2-3; possible D gene TRBD2, 5 bases. V lost 5 bases to trimming and J lost 1 base, with 13 bases between them. The germline gives CDR1 SGHAT, CDR2 FQDESV (reference sequence). The CDR3 is 15 amino acids. The CDR3 DNA follows: TGTGCCAGCAGCACCGACTTCGGGGGCACAGATACGCAGTATTTT. This encodes CASSTDFGGTDTQYF.

This chain connects TRBV5-4 to TRBJ2-2; no clear D. Deletions cut 4 bases from V and 3 bases from J, with 4 bases between. The CDR3 contains 12 residues. The germline V gene has CDR1 SGHNT and CDR2 YYREEE (reference sequence). The CDR3 DNA reads TGTGCCAGCAGCCGGGACACCGGGGAGCTGTTTTTT. It codes for CASSRDTGELFF. The whole variable domain, remainder taken from reference TRBV5-4 and TRBJ2-2, is ETGVTQSPTHLIKTRGQQVTLRCSSQSGHNTVSWYQQALGQGPQFIFQYYREEENGRGNFPPRFSGLQFPNYSSELNVNALELDDSALYLCASSRDTGELFFGEGSRLTVL.

In its sample, this clonotype was seen a few times. V and J are TRBV5-1 and TRBJ2-2; no clear D gene. This CDR3 is built from 15 residues. Germline V lookup: CDR1 SGHRS, CDR2 YFSETQ. V lost 3 bases, J lost 4 bases, and 13 bases lay in between. The chain's CDR3 is CASSSRAILTGELFF. The CDR3 coding sequence is TGCGCCAGCAGCTCACGGGCCATACTCACCGGGGAGCTGTTTTTT.

The chain carries TRBV9 and TRBJ2-3; D is ambiguous. CDR1 is SGDLS, CDR2 YYNGEE, per germline. The ends were cut back, 0 bases at V and 4 bases at J, with 6 bases in the middle. The CDR3 consists of 13 residues. The CDR3 DNA is TGTGCCAGCAGCGTAGGTTCGCCAGATACGCAGTATTTT. This gives the protein CASSVGSPDTQYF.

This clonotype showed up many times. The gene calls are TRBV6-6 and TRBJ1-5; D gene ambiguous. V lost 7 bases to trimming and J lost 2 bases, with 9 bases between them. CDR3 length equals 13 residues. Germline-derived CDR1 and CDR2 are MNHNY and SVGAGI (reference sequence). As DNA, the CDR3 is TGTGCCAGCATCCGCAAAGGCAATCAGCCCCAGCATTTT. Its translation is CASIRKGNQPQHF.

This clonotype was recorded at least ten times. The V and J genes are TRBV7-2 and TRBJ2-1; D gene unclear. V lost 5 bases and J 7 bases, leaving 6 bases between the germline ends. This CDR3 has 11 amino acids. Germline CDR1 SGHTA, CDR2 FQGNSA. CDR3: CASSLLNEQFF. DNA of the CDR3: TGTGCCAGCAGCCTTCTAAATGAGCAGTTCTTC.

The rearrangement uses TRBV5-1 and TRBJ2-2; tentative D call: TRBD1 (5 bases). This CDR3 is 15 amino acids long. Per the germline V gene, CDR1 is SGHRS and CDR2 is YFSETQ. The V gene lost 5 bases and the J gene lost 1 base, with 12 bases spanning the gap. CDR3 in DNA: TGCGCCAGCAGTTTCCAGGGCCGGAACACCGGGGAGCTGTTTTTT. This encodes CASSFQGRNTGELFF.

This clonotype was recorded a few times. The genes are TRBV7-8 and TRBJ2-2; TRBD2 might be the D (6 bases). CDR1 SGHVS and CDR2 FQNEAQ come from the germline V gene. V lost 4 bases and J lost 1, with 7 bases in between. This CDR3 contains 14 residues. CDR3 bases: TGTGCCAGCAGCTGGGGGGAGAACACCGGGGAGCTGTTTTTT. It encodes CASSWGENTGELFF.